One and the same sample provided the 4 T cell receptor beta chains below, sequenced in a study of blood T cell repertoires in COVID-19. Sequencing used immunoSEQ multiplex PCR; TCRdb keeps in-frame clones, though not all of them. This sample carries approximately 25,000 clones, 80% to 90% of them seen once, and the ten largest clones take roughly 12%. Sequences were obtained from peripheral blood. The origin of the receptors is an elderly woman with active or convalescent COVID-19.

The rearrangement links TRBV6-5 to TRBJ2-3; 7 bases are shared with TRBD2. In germline, CDR1 is MNHEY, CDR2 SVGAGI. The CDR3 totals 15 residues. V shed 5 bases and J 6 bases; nucleotides not matched to a gene: 11. CDR3 coding DNA: TGTGCCAGCAGTATCGGGAGGACCCTGACGGATACGCAGTATTTT. Translated, it gives CASSIGRTLTDTQYF.

The chain combines TRBV19 with TRBJ1-1; 9 bases line up with TRBD1. J lost 4 bases, V lost 6 bases, and 12 bases had no gene match. This CDR3 has 16 amino acids. The V gene's germline CDR1 is LNHDA and CDR2 SQIVND (reference sequence). CDR3 loop: CASSVLPGQGTTEAFF. CDR3 bases: TGTGCCAGTAGCGTACTACCGGGACAGGGAACCACTGAAGCTTTCTTT. Combining the CDR3 with reference TRBV19 and TRBJ1-1 gives the whole variable domain DGGITQSPKYLFRKEGQNVTLSCEQNLNHDAMYWYRQDPGQGLRLIYYSQIVNDFQKGDIAEGYSVSREKKESFPLTVTSAQKNPTAFYLCASSVLPGQGTTEAFFGQGTRLTVV.

The rearrangement joins TRBV5-1 to TRBJ1-1; D gene unclear. The ends were cut back, 0 bases at V and 9 bases at J, with 12 bases in the middle. CDR1 and CDR2 from the germline V gene are SGHRS and YFSETQ. There are 13 residues in the CDR3. The CDR3 nucleotides read TGCGCCAGCAGCTTGGATTTGGGCACCAAAGCTTTCTTT. This codes for CASSLDLGTKAFF.

The chain recombines TRBV6-1 with TRBJ1-2; D is unclear. The CDR3 is made up of 12 amino acids. V was trimmed by 5 bases and J by 4 bases, leaving 8 bases between them. The germline gives CDR1 MNHNS, CDR2 SASEGT. CDR3 nucleotides: TGTGCCAGCAGTTCTAGCAGCTATGGCTACACCTTC. This encodes CASSSSSYGYTF.